This paragraph reports one T cell receptor beta chain. The target antigen is unknown. Preparation of the TCRbeta library used unique molecular identifiers. TCRdb reprocessed the PCR reads with MiXCR, giving one entry per CDR3 protein. The table has about 900,000 distinct CDR3 sequences, about 29% seen once. Trimming pared 4 bases from V and 0 bases from J, leaving 15 bases between. This CDR3 is built from 16 residues. Germline V gene data show CDR1 as MDHEN and CDR2 as SYDVKM. This entry comes from a study of T-cell reconstitution after alpha-beta-depleted transplantation in children. Study results and caveats: Fresh T-cell production supplied most of the T-cell counts and diversity seen one year after transplant. It was surviving recipient T cells and thymic progenitors that gave some patients high TCRbeta diversity at day 60. Reports say that about two months after transplant, the alpha-beta T cells came out of several hundred graft clones that had expanded.

The gene calls are TRBV28 and TRBJ2-5, with D perhaps matching TRBD1 (5 bases). The sample consisted of PBMCs, mostly from graft donor cells, taken 360 days after TCRalphabeta/CD19-depleted stem cell transplant. The TCR originated in a boy under three years old who had a stem cell transplant for SCID, so the T cells may come from the graft donor. The CDR3 DNA is TGTGCCAGCAGTTCCCACGGCCAGGGCGACCAAGAGACCCAGTACTTC. The encoded protein is CASSSHGQGDQETQYF.